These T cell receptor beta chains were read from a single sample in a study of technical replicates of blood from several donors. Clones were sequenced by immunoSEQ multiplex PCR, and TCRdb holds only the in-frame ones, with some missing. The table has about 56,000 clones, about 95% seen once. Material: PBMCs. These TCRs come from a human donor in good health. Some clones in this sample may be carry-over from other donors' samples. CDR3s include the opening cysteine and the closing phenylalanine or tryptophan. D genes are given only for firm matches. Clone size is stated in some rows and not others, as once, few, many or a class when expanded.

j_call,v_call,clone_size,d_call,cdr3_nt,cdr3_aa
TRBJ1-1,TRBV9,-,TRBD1,TGTGCCAGCAGCGCCGGGGGACAGGGGAGGACTGAAGCTTTCTTT,CASSAGGQGRTEAFF
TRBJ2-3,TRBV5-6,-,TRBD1,TGTGCCAGCAGCCCGGGGACAGGGAGCTGGGATACGCAGTATTTT,CASSPGTGSWDTQYF
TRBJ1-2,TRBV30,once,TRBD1,TGTGCCTGGAGTGTAGGGGACAGTGGCTATGGCTACACCTTC,CAWSVGDSGYGYTF
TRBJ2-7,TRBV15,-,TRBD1,TGTGCCACCAGTCGAGGGACAGGGGTACCCTACGAGCAGTACTTC,CATSRGTGVPYEQYF
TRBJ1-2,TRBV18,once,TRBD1,TGTGCCAGCTCAAGCCCGGGACAGGGAAACTATGGCTACACCTTC,CASSSPGQGNYGYTF
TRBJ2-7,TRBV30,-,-,TGTGCCTGGAGTGTGCAGGGTCCCTACGAGCAGTACTTC,CAWSVQGPYEQYF
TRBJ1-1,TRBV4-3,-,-,TGCGCCAGCAGCCCTGGTGGGAGGAACACTGAAGCTTTCTTT,CASSPGGRNTEAFF
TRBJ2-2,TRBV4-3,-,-,TGCGCCAGCAGCCAGTCGACAGGAGACGGGGAGCTGTTTTTT,CASSQSTGDGELFF
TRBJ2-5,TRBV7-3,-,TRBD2,TGTGCCAGCAGCTCTAGCGGGGGGGCTCCGGAGACCCAGTACTTC,CASSSSGGAPETQYF
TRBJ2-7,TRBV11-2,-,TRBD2,TGTGCCAGCAGCTTAGTTGGCGGGACTAGCGGGAGCTACGAGCAGTACTTC,CASSLVGGTSGSYEQYF
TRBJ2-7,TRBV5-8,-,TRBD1,TGTGCCAGCAGCGTCCGGGACAGGGGATACGAGCAGTACTTC,CASSVRDRGYEQYF
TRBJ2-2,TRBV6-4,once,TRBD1,TGTGCCAGCAGAATCCGGGACAGCGCGAACACCGGGGAGCTGTTTTTT,CASRIRDSANTGELFF
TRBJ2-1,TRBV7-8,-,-,TGTGCCAGCAGCTATGGACAGTACAATGAGCAGTTCTTC,CASSYGQYNEQFF
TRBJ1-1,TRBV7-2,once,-,TGTGCCAGCAGTTCCGACAGGCGTGGGGCTTTCTTT,CASSSDRRGAFF
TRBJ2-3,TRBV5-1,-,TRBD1,TGCGCCAGCAGCTCGGACAGGGCCACCCGTGGGCAGTATTTT,CASSSDRATRGQYF
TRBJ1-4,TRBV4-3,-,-,TGCGCCAGCAGCCGGGGCCGAGATGAAAAACTGTTTTTT,CASSRGRDEKLFF
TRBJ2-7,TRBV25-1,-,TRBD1,TGTGCCAGCAGTGAAAGACCGGGGGGACAGGGGTACGAGCAGTACTTC,CASSERPGGQGYEQYF
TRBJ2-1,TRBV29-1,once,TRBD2,TGCAGCGGGGCGCGGGCTAGCGGGCCCCATACGGTGTTCTTC,CSGARASGPHTVFF
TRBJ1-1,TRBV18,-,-,TGTGCCAGCTCACATCGGACGGACTCGGCTGAAGCTTTCTTT,CASSHRTDSAEAFF
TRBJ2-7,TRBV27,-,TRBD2,TGTGCCAGCAGTAGGGTGGGAGGGCTTCCTCCCTACGAGCAGTACTTC,CASSRVGGLPPYEQYF
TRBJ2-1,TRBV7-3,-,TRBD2,TGTGCCAGCAGCTCAGGGACTAGCGACTACTACAATGAGCAGTTCTTC,CASSSGTSDYYNEQFF
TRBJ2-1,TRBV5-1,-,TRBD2,TGCGCCAGCAGCTTGGCAGCGGGAGGCAATGAGCAGTTCTTC,CASSLAAGGNEQFF
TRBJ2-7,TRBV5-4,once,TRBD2,TGTGCCAGCAGGGCAGCGGGAGGGCCGCCCGAGCAGTACTTC,CASRAAGGPPEQYF
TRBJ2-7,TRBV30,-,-,TGTGCCGGGTCGACAGATGCCTACGAGCAGTACTTC,CAGSTDAYEQYF
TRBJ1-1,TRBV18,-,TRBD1,TGTGCCAGCTCACCAGAAATTCAGGGGGCCACTGAAGCTTTCTTT,CASSPEIQGATEAFF
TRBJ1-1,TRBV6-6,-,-,TGTGCCAGCAGTTCCTCGCAGGACAAGGTGACGGCTTTCTTT,CASSSSQDKVTAFF